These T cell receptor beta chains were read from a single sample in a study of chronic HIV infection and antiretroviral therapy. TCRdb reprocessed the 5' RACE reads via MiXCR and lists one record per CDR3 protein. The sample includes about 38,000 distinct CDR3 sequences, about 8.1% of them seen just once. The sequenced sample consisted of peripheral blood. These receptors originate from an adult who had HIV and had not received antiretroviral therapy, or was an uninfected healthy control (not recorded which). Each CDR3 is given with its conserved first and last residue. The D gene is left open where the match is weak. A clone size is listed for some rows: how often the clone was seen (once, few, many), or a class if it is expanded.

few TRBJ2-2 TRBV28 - CASSSLENGELFF TGTGCCAGCAGTTCCTTGGAGAACGGGGAGCTGTTTTTT
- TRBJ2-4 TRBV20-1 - CSAPQDKNIQYF TGCAGTGCTCCTCAGGACAAAAACATTCAGTACTTC
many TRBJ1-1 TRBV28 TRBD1 CASSPPGQGARITEAFF TGTGCCAGCAGCCCCCCGGGACAGGGGGCCCGTATCACTGAAGCTTTCTTT
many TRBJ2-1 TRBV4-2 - CASRDGTFEQFF TGTGCCAGCAGGGACGGGACTTTTGAGCAGTTCTTC
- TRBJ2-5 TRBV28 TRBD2 CASSLLAGGETQYF TGTGCCAGCAGTTTATTGGCGGGAGGAGAGACCCAGTACTTC
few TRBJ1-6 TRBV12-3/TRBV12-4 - CASSPGGSSYNSPLHF TGTGCCAGCAGCCCTGGGGGGAGCTCCTATAATTCACCCCTCCACTTT
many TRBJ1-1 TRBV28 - CASSLVGGTEAFF TGTGCCAGCAGTTTGGTCGGGGGCACTGAAGCTTTCTTT
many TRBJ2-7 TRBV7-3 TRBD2 CASSLGLAGDEQYF TGTGCCAGCAGCTTAGGGCTAGCGGGAGACGAGCAGTACTTC
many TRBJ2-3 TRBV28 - CASSFTAESTDTQYF TGTGCCAGCAGTTTTACGGCGGAGAGCACAGATACGCAGTATTTT
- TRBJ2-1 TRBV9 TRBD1 CASSVTGTANEQFF TGTGCCAGCAGCGTAACCGGGACAGCCAATGAGCAGTTCTTC
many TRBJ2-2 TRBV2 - CASSEQYTGELFF TGTGCCAGCAGTGAACAGTACACCGGGGAGCTGTTTTTT
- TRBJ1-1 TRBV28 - CASSLGVEAFF TGTGCCAGCAGTTTAGGGGTTGAAGCTTTCTTT
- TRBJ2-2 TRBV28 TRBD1 CASSTGTVGAGELFF TGTGCCAGCAGTACCGGGACAGTGGGGGCCGGGGAGCTGTTTTTT
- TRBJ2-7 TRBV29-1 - CSALTGLERGGYEQYF TGCAGCGCTCTGACAGGACTGGAGAGGGGAGGCTACGAGCAGTACTTC
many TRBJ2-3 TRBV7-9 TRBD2 CASRQLAGPTDTQYF TGTGCCAGCAGACAACTAGCGGGCCCAACAGATACGCAGTATTTT
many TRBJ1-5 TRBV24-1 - CATSDTSTGRDQPQHF TGTGCCACCAGTGATACATCGACAGGTCGTGATCAGCCCCAGCATTTT
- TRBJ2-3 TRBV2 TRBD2 CASSGTSGIGDTQYF TGTGCCAGCAGTGGCACTAGCGGGATTGGAGATACGCAGTATTTT
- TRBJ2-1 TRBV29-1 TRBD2 CSVERLAGDSSYNEQFF TGCAGCGTTGAACGGCTAGCGGGAGACTCCTCCTACAATGAGCAGTTCTTC
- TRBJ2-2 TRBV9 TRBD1 CASSVPGQGIQNTGELFF TGTGCCAGCAGCGTCCCAGGACAGGGGATCCAGAACACCGGGGAGCTGTTTTTT
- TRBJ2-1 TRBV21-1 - CASRAGMNYNEQFF TGTGCCTCCCGGGCGGGGATGAACTACAATGAGCAGTTCTTC
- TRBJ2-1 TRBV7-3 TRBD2 CASSLSGGGSNEQFF TGTGCCAGCAGCTTAAGCGGGGGGGGAAGCAATGAGCAGTTCTTC
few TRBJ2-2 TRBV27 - CASSLYRNTGELFF TGTGCCAGCAGTTTATACCGGAACACCGGGGAGCTGTTTTTT
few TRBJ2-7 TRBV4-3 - CASSQEGPGEQYF TGCGCCAGCAGCCAAGAGGGACCAGGCGAGCAGTACTTC
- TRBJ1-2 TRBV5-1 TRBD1 CASSWTGANYGYTF TGCGCCAGCAGCTGGACAGGAGCTAACTATGGCTACACCTTC
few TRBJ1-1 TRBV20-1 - CSAYRVSKAEAFF TGCAGTGCTTACAGGGTCTCGAAGGCTGAAGCTTTCTTT
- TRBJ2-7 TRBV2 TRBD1 CAGRTGLF TGTGCCGGCAGGACAGGCCTCTTC
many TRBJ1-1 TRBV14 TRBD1 CASSPGTVNTEAFF TGTGCCAGCAGCCCCGGGACAGTTAACACTGAAGCTTTCTTT
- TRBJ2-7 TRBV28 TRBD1 CASSSITGGGPYEQYF TGTGCCAGCAGTTCCATAACAGGGGGAGGCCCCTACGAGCAGTACTTC
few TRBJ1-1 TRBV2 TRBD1 CASSGQGTLGTETFF TGTGCCAGCAGTGGACAGGGGACCCTGGGGACTGAAACTTTCTTT
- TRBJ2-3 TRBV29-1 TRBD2 CSAGDSRLAGGHTQYF TGCAGCGCAGGGGACAGCCGACTAGCGGGAGGCCATACGCAGTATTTT
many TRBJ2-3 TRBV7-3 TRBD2 CASSLTSGSYTQYF TGTGCCAGCAGCTTGACTAGCGGGAGTTATACGCAGTATTTT
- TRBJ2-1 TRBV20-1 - CSANPIRTYNEQFF TGCAGTGCTAACCCTATTAGGACCTACAATGAGCAGTTCTTC
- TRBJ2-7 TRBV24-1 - CATDLPGRYYEQYF TGTGCCACCGATCTTCCAGGGAGGTACTACGAGCAGTACTTC
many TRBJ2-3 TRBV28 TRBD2 CASSGRFGTDTQYF TGTGCCAGTAGCGGGAGATTCGGGACAGATACGCAGTATTTT
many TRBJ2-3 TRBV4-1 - CASSQDPRADTQYF TGCGCCAGCAGCCAAGATCCTAGGGCAGATACGCAGTATTTT
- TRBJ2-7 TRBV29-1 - CSARLFSDEQYF TGCAGCGCCCGACTCTTCTCGGACGAGCAGTACTTC
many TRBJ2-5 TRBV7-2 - CASSSYGETQYF TGTGCCAGCAGCTCATATGGGGAGACCCAGTACTTC
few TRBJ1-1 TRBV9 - CASSVQGNTEAFF TGTGCCAGCAGCGTTCAGGGGAACACTGAAGCTTTCTTT
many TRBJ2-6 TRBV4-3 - CASSQVSGLGGANVLTF TGCGCCAGCAGCCAAGTTTCGGGGCTAGGAGGGGCCAACGTCCTGACTTTC
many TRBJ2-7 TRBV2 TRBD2 CASSEARAGAPYEQYF TGTGCCAGCAGTGAAGCGAGGGCGGGAGCCCCCTACGAGCAGTACTTC
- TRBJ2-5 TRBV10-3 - CAPGPKSGKTQYF TGTGCCCCGGGGCCCAAATCGGGAAAGACCCAGTACTTC
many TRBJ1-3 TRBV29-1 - CSVDWGGNTIYF TGCAGCGTTGATTGGGGAGGAAACACCATATATTTT
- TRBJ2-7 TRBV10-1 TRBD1 CASSLRQGLSYEQYF TGCGCCAGCAGCCTGAGACAGGGGCTCTCCTACGAGCAGTACTTC
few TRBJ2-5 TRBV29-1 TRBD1 CSVEAPTGEAQYF TGCAGCGTTGAAGCCCCGACAGGGGAGGCCCAGTACTTC
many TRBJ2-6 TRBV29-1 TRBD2 CSVYRRELDSGANVLTF TGCAGCGTTTATCGGCGGGAGTTGGACTCTGGGGCCAACGTCCTGACTTTC
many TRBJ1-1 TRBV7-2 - CATRDGTYTEAFF TGTGCCACCCGAGACGGGACCTACACTGAAGCTTTCTTT